This T cell receptor (beta chain) was recorded in a study of OX40 agonist ivuxolimab in advanced cancers. Looked up from germline, CDR1 is GTSNPN and CDR2 is SVGIG (reference sequence). V was clipped by 3 bases and J by 7 bases; unmatched bases: 9. CDR3 length: 15 residues. Excluded were patients having autoimmune disease history or systemic immunosuppression. Sequencing was performed with immunoSEQ multiplex PCR; in TCRdb, only in-frame clones are kept and a portion is missing. The sample lists 90,000 to 120,000 clones; around 93% were seen once. The sequence was obtained from an adult with an advanced solid tumor such as melanoma, head and neck, liver or kidney cancer. The sequencing here drew on CD4+ or CD8+ T cells sorted from blood, taken in a trial of the OX40 agonist ivuxolimab. The chain uses TRBV30 and TRBJ2-1; 10 nucleotides match TRBD1. CDR3 coding DNA: TGTGCCTGGAGACCGGGACAGGGGAACACGAATGAGCAGTTCTTC. Its protein is CAWRPGQGNTNEQFF.